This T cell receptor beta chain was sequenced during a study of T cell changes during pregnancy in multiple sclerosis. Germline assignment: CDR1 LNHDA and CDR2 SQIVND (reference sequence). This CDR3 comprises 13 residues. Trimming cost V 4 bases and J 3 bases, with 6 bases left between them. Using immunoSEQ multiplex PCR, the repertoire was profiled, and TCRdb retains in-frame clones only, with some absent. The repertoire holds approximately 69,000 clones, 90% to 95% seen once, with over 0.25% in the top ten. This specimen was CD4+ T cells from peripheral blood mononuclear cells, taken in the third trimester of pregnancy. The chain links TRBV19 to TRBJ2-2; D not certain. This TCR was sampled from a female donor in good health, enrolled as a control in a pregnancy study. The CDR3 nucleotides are TGTGCCAGTAGTAGGGCAGACACCGGGGAGCTGTTTTTT. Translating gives CASSRADTGELFF.